These 8 T cell receptor beta chains originate from one sample sequenced in a study of response to subunit inactivated influenza vaccine. TCRdb redid the calling of the RT-PCR reads with MiXCR, one entry per CDR3 protein. The repertoire has more than 550,000 distinct CDR3 sequences, around 11% of them found once; the top ten carry roughly 10%. This material consisted of PBMCs from blood, taken on the day of vaccination. Receptor source: a man between 45 and 60 years old who received an inactivated influenza vaccine.

This clonotype was counted many times. This chain joins TRBV27 and TRBJ2-1, with 10 bases lining up with TRBD1. The CDR3 runs 15 residues. Germline CDR1 reads MNHEY; CDR2 reads SMNVEV (reference sequence). After removal of 4 bases from V and 5 bases from J, the junction contained 5 bases not matched to a gene. As DNA, the CDR3 is TGTGCCAGCAGTTCCGACAGGGGGCTGCACAATGAGCAGTTCTTC. This encodes CASSSDRGLHNEQFF.

This clonotype has only a few counts. The chain carries TRBV9 and TRBJ2-3; possibly TRBD1 for D (5 bases). This CDR3 comprises 13 residues. Germline-derived CDR1 and CDR2 are SGDLS and YYNGEE. V lost 3 bases to trimming and J lost 0 bases, with 5 bases between them. DNA for the CDR3: TGTGCCAGCAGCGGACAGAGCACAGATACGCAGTATTTT. It translates to CASSGQSTDTQYF.

This clonotype was counted only a few times. The CDR3 loop reads CASSSGTGGLETQYF. The CDR3 DNA reads TGTGCCAGCAGCTCCGGGACAGGGGGCCTGGAGACCCAGTACTTC. This sequence joins TRBV25-1 and TRBJ2-5; 12 nucleotides align to TRBD1. Unmatched junction bases numbered 7, after V lost 6 bases and J lost 5 bases. This CDR3 is 15 amino acids long. CDR1 is MGHDK and CDR2 is SYGVNS in the germline V gene. Complete variable domain (other parts from reference TRBV25-1 and TRBJ2-5): EADIYQTPRYLVIGTGKKITLECSQTMGHDKMYWYQQDPGMELHLIHYSYGVNSTEKGDLSSESTVSRIRTEHFPLTLESARPSHTSQYLCASSSGTGGLETQYFGPGTRLLVL.

There are many counts of this clonotype. V is TRBV20-1 and J is TRBJ2-1, with 9 bases matching TRBD1. CDR3 size: 15 residues. With 6 bases clipped from V and 5 bases from J, the junction kept 11 bases outside the gene matches. The germline V gene has CDR1 DFQATT and CDR2 SNEGSKA (reference sequence). The CDR3 loop is CSARTGTGRNNEQFF. The CDR3 coding sequence is TGCAGTGCCAGAACCGGGACAGGGAGGAACAATGAGCAGTTCTTC.

This clonotype was found a few times. The chain employs TRBV3-1 and TRBJ1-2; 7 positions match TRBD1. Trimming cost V 3 bases and J 3 bases; bases outside gene matches: 7. CDR1 LGHDT and CDR2 YNNKEL come from the germline V gene (reference sequence). This CDR3 is built from 15 residues. The CDR3 loop reads CASSQSGGRDYGYTF. In DNA form, the CDR3 reads TGTGCCAGCAGCCAGTCAGGGGGAAGGGACTATGGCTACACCTTC. Full variable domain (outside the CDR3, taken from reference TRBV3-1 and TRBJ1-2): DTAVSQTPKYLVTQMGNDKSIKCEQNLGHDTMYWYKQDSKKFLKIMFSYNNKELIINETVPNRFSPKSPDKAHLNLHINSLELGDSAVYFCASSQSGGRDYGYTFGSGTRLTVV.

This clonotype came up many times. The gene calls are TRBV5-4 and TRBJ1-2; no reliable D call. The germline gives CDR1 SGHNT, CDR2 YYREEE (reference sequence). This CDR3 has 16 amino acids. V gave up 4 bases and J gave up 0 bases, with 16 bases separating them. The CDR3 spells CASSPEGGTTNYGYTF. The CDR3 DNA sequence: TGTGCCAGCAGCCCGGAGGGCGGAACCACTAACTATGGCTACACCTTC.

The chain links TRBV29-1 to TRBJ1-2; 12 bases agree with TRBD1. The CDR3 covers 16 residues. The germline V gene has CDR1 SQVTM and CDR2 ANQGSEA. V gave up 4 bases and J gave up 3 bases; unmatched junction bases: 9. The CDR3, as DNA: TGCAGCGTTGGGGGACAGGGGGCGCGTGTAGACTATGGCTACACCTTC. Its translation is CSVGGQGARVDYGYTF.

The chain couples TRBV14 to TRBJ1-2; D uncertain. Per germline, CDR1 SGHDN and CDR2 FVKESK. The length of the CDR3 is 13 residues. The V and J ends lost 4 bases and 7 bases respectively, with 13 bases between them. DNA for the CDR3: TGTGCCAGCAGCCTCGCCCGGACTGTTGGCTACACCTTC. It translates to CASSLARTVGYTF. Variable domain in full (rest from reference TRBV14 and TRBJ1-2): EAGVTQFPSHSVIEKGQTVTLRCDPISGHDNLYWYRRVMGKEIKFLLHFVKESKQDESGMPNNRFLAERTGGTYSTLKVQPAELEDSGVYFCASSLARTVGYTFGSGTRLTVV.